This T cell receptor beta chain was found in a study of CXCR3-negative and CXCR3-positive naive CD8 T cells. TRB cDNA libraries were made by UMI-labeled 5' RACE. TCRdb reprocessed the 5' RACE reads and stores each CDR3 protein as one record, lacking DNA. The repertoire table contains approximately 37,000 distinct CDR3 sequences. The receptor was derived from a human donor in good health. Some clones in this sample may be carry-over from other donors' samples. The source material was memory CD8+ T cells from blood.

The CDR3 loop is CASSPQDGYYEQYF. The chain combines TRBV4-3 with TRBJ2-7; TCRdb's D gene call, TRBD1, goes unchecked for lack of DNA. The V gene's germline CDR1 is LGHNA and CDR2 YSLEER. The CDR3 extends over 14 amino acids.